Each of the 3 T cell receptor beta chains below was sequenced from the same sample in a study of shared clonotypes between healthy human individuals. Repertoires were generated with immunoSEQ multiplex PCR, while TCRdb's copy carries only in-frame clones and drops some. The sample carries about 1 million clones, about 76% recorded once. Sequencing was done on a sample of memory CD4+ T cells sorted from blood. Sample subset: CD45RA-negative fraction. These receptors were collected from a man younger than 30 in good health.

DNA for the CDR3: TGTGCCAGTAGTATCCCGGGACAGGGCCAAGAGACCCAGTACTTC. Translated, it gives CASSIPGQGQETQYF. The chain has TRBV19 and TRBJ2-5; 9 positions match TRBD1. CDR1 LNHDA and CDR2 SQIVND come from the germline V gene (reference sequence). V dropped 3 bases and J dropped 1; count of bases not matched to a gene: 3. This CDR3 contains 15 residues.

In this sample, this clone turned up a few times. A junction end diverges from the germline sequence, so it may reflect a read error. The genes are TRBV7-9 and TRBJ2-7; 7 bases line up with TRBD2. The CDR3 has 14 amino acids. The germline gives CDR1 SEHNR, CDR2 FQNEAQ (reference sequence). CDR3 amino acids: CATSGDGGSDEQYF. The CDR3 DNA is TGTGCCACCAGCGGGGACGGAGGATCGGACGAGCAGTACTTC.

The V call is TRBV5-4, the J call TRBJ1-4, with D perhaps matching TRBD1 (5 bases). In germline, CDR1 is SGHNT, CDR2 YYREEE (reference sequence). The ends were cut back, 0 bases at V and 7 bases at J, with 10 bases in the middle. CDR3 length equals 14 residues. The chain's CDR3 is CASSLEGLGEKLFF. The CDR3 DNA is TGTGCCAGCAGCTTGGAGGGGCTCGGTGAAAAACTGTTTTTT.